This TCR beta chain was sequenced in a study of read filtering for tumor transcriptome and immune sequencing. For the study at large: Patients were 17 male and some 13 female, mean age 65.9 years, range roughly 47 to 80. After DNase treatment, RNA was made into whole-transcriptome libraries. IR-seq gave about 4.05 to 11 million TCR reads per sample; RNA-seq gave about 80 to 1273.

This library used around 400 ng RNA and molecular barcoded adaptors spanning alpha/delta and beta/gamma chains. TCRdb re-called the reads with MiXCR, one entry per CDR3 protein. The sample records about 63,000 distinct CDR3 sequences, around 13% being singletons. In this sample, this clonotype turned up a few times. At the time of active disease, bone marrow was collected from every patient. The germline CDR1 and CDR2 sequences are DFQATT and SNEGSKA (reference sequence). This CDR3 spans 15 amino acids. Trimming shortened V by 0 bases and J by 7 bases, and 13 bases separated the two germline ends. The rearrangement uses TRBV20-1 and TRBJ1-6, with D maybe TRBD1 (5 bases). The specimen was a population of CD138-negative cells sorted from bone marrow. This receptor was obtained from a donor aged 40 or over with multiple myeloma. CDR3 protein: CSARDLGRGNSPLHF. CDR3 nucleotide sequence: TGCAGTGCTAGAGACTTGGGACGAGGGAATTCACCCCTCCACTTT.